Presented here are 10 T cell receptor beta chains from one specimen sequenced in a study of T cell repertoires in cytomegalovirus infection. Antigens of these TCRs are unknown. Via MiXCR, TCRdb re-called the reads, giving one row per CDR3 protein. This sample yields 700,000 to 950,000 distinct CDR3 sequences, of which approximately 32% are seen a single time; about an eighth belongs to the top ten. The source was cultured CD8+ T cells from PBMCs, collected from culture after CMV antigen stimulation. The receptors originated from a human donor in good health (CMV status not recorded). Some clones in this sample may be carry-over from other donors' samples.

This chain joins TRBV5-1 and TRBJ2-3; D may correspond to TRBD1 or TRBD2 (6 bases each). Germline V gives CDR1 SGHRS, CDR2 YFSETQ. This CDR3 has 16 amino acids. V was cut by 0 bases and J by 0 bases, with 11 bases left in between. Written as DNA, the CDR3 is TGCGCCAGCAGCTTGGACAGGGAGGCGAGCACAGATACGCAGTATTTT. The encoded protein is CASSLDREASTDTQYF.

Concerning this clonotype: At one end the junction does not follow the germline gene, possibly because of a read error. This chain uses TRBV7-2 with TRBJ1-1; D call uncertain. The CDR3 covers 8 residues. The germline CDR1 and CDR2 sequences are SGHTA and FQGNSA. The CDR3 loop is CATPKDLF. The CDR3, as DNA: TGTGCCACCCCTAAGGACCTCTTT.

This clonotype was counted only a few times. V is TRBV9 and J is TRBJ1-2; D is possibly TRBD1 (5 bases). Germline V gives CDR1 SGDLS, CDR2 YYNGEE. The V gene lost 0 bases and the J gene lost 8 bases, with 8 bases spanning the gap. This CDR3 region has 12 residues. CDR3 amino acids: CASSVVGEGYTF. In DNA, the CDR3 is TGTGCCAGCAGCGTAGTAGGGGAAGGCTACACCTTC.

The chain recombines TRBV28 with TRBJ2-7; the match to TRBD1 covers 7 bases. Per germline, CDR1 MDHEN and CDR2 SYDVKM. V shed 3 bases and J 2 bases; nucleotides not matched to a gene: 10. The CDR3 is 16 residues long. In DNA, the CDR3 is TGTGCCAGCAGTTTCCCCGGGACAGATGATCCCTACGAGCAGTACTTC. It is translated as CASSFPGTDDPYEQYF.

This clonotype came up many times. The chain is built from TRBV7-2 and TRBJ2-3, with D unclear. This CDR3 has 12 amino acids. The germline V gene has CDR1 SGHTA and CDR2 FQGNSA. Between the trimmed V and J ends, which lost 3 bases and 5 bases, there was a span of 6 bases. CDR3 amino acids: CASSFGQDTQYF. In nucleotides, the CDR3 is TGTGCCAGCAGCTTCGGTCAAGATACGCAGTATTTT. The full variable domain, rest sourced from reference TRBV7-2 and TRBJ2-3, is GAGVSQSPSNKVTEKGKDVELRCDPISGHTALYWYRQSLGQGLEFLIYFQGNSAPDKSGLPSDRFSAERTGGSVSTLTIQRTQQEDSAVYLCASSFGQDTQYFGPGTRLTVL.

In nucleotides, the CDR3 is TGTGCCAGCAGTTTTCTTAGCGGACCTAGCACAGATACGCAGTATTTT. Amino acids: CASSFLSGPSTDTQYF. This chain joins TRBV28 and TRBJ2-3, with D possibly matching TRBD2 (6 bases). The CDR3 contains 16 residues. Per the germline V gene, CDR1 is MDHEN and CDR2 is SYDVKM. Trimming cost V 3 bases and J 0 bases, with 13 bases left between them.

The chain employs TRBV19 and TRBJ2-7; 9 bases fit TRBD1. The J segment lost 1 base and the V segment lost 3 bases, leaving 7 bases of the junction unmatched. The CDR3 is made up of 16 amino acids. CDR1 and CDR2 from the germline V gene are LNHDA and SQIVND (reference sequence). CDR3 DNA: TGTGCCAGTAGTATGGGGGGACAGGGTGCGTCCTACGAGCAGTACTTC. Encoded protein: CASSMGGQGASYEQYF.

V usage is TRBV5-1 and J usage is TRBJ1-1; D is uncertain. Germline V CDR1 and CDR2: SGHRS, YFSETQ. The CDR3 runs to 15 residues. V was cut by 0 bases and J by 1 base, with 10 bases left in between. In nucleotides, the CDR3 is TGCGCCAGCAGCTTGGTGAGACAAACGAACACTGAAGCTTTCTTT. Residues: CASSLVRQTNTEAFF.

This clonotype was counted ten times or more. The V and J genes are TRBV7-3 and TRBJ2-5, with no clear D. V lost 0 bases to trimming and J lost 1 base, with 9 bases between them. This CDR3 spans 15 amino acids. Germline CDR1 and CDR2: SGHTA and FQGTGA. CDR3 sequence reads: CASSLTLTPQETQYF. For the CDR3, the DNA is TGTGCCAGCAGCTTAACGCTCACACCCCAAGAGACCCAGTACTTC.

DNA for the CDR3: TGTGCCAGCAGCTTCAGAGGGGACTCATACAATGAGCAGTTCTTC. Protein product: CASSFRGDSYNEQFF. This chain links TRBV11-1 with TRBJ2-1; TRBD2 might be the D (6 bases). The ends were cut back, 3 bases at V and 4 bases at J, with 13 bases in the middle. The CDR3 contains 15 residues. The germline V gene encodes CDR1 SGHAT and CDR2 FQDESV (reference sequence).